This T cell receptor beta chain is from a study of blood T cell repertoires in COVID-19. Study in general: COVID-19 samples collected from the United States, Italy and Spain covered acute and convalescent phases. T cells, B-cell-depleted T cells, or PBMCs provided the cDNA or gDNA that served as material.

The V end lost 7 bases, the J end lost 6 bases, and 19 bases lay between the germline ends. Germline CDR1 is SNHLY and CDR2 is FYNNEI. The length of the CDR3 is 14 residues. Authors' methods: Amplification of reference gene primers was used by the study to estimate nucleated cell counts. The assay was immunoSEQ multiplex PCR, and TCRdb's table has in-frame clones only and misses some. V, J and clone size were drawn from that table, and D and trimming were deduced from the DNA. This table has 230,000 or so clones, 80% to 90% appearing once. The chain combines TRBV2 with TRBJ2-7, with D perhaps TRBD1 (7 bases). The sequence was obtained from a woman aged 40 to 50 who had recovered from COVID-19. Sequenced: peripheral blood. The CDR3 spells CASTLQGGMGEQYF. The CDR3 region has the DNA TGTGCCAGCACACTTCAGGGGGGCATGGGCGAGCAGTACTTC.